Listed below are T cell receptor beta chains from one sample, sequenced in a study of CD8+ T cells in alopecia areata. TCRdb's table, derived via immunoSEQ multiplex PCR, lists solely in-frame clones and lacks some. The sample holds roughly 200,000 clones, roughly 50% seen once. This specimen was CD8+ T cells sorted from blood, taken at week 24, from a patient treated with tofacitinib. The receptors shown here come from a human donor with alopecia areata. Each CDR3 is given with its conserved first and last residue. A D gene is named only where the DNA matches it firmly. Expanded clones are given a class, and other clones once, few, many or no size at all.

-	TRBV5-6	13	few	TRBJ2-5	TGTGCCAGCAGCTTGGGGGCGAGGGAGACCCAGTACTTC	CASSLGARETQYF
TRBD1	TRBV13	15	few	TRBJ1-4	TGTGCCAGCAGCTTGCCCAGGGGGAGGCATGAAAAACTGTTTTTT	CASSLPRGRHEKLFF
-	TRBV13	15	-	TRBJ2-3	TGTGCCAGCAGCTCGGGACGGACTAGCACAGATACGCAGTATTTT	CASSSGRTSTDTQYF
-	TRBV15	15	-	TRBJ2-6	TGTGCCACCAGCAGAGAGGGCTCTGGGGCCAACGTCCTGACTTTC	CATSREGSGANVLTF
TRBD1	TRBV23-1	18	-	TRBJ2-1	TGCGCCAGCAGTCAATCAAATTGGGACAGGGAAGTTCACAATGAGCAGTTCTTC	CASSQSNWDREVHNEQFF
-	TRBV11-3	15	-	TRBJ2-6	TGTGCCAGCAGCCCTCTGGGTATGGGGGCCAACGTCCTGACTTTC	CASSPLGMGANVLTF
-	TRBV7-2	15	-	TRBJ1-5	TGTGCCAGCAGCTCACACCCCTATAGCAATCAGCCCCAGCATTTT	CASSSHPYSNQPQHF
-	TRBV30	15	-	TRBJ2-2	TGTGCCTGGGGTTCGGGGGCCGGAGGGGCCGGGGAGCTGTTTTTT	CAWGSGAGGAGELFF
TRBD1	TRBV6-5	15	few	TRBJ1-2	TGTGCCAGCAGTCCAGGGACAGGGGTCGCCTATGGCTACACCTTC	CASSPGTGVAYGYTF
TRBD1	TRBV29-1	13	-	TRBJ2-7	TGCAGTGGGGGGGACAGGGATTCCTACGAGCAGTACTTC	CSGGDRDSYEQYF
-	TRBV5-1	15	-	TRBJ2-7	TGCGCCAGCAGCTTGGAAGGGGCGGGTACCTACGAGCAGTACTTC	CASSLEGAGTYEQYF
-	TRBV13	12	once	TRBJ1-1	TGTGCCAGCAGCCGCGGACAGTCTGAAGCTTTCTTT	CASSRGQSEAFF
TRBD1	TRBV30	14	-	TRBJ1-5	TGTGCCTGGGGGACAGGGATTGGGAATCAGCCCCAGCATTTT	CAWGTGIGNQPQHF
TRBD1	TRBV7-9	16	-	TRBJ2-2	TGTGCCAGCAGCTCAACGGACAGGACAAACACCGGGGAGCTGTTTTTT	CASSSTDRTNTGELFF
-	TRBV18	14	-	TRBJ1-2	TGTGCCAGCTCACCACCGTCTACGTACTATGGCTACACCTTC	CASSPPSTYYGYTF
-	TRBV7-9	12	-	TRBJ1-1	TGTGCCAGCAGCTTAGCGGCCCCGGGCACTTTCTTT	CASSLAAPGTFF
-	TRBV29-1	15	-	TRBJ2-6	TGCAGCGTGGCCGAACCCCGCTCTGGGGCCAACGTCCTGACTTTC	CSVAEPRSGANVLTF
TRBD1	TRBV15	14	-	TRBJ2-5	TGTGCCACCAGCAGGGACAGGGGAGCAGAGACCCAGTACTTC	CATSRDRGAETQYF
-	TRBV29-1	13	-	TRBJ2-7	TGCAGCGTTGCGATTACAGGAGACTACGAGCAGTACTTC	CSVAITGDYEQYF
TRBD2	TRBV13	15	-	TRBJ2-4	TGTGCCAGCAGCTTAGGACCTAGCGGCAAAAACATTCAGTACTTC	CASSLGPSGKNIQYF
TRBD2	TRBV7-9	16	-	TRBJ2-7	TGTGCCAGCAGCGGACGGACTAGCGGACATTCCTACGAGCAGTACTTC	CASSGRTSGHSYEQYF
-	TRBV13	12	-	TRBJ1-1	TGTGCCAGCAGCACGGGGGGACCTGAAGCTTTCTTT	CASSTGGPEAFF
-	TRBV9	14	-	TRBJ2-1	TGTGCCAGCAGCGCCAGGAGGACACACTCGGAGCAGTTCTTC	CASSARRTHSEQFF
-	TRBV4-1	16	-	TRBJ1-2	TGCGCCAGCAGCCAAGTTATCGGGGGCGATTTATATGGCTACACCTTC	CASSQVIGGDLYGYTF
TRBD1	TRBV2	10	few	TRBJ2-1	TGTGCCAGCATGGGACAGGTGCCGTTCTTC	CASMGQVPFF
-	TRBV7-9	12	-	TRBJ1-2	TGTGCCAGCAGCTTATTCGGGGGTGGCTACACCTTC	CASSLFGGGYTF
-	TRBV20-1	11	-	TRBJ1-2	TGCAGTGCTAGTTGGACCCTGGGCTACACCTTC	CSASWTLGYTF
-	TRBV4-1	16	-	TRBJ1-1	TGCGCCAGCAGCAACGTCGACGAGGGAGCGAACACTGAAGCTTTCTTT	CASSNVDEGANTEAFF
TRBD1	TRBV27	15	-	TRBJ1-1	TGTGCCAGCAGTATACAACAGGGGGAAGGCACTGAAGCTTTCTTT	CASSIQQGEGTEAFF
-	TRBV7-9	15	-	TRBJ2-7	TGTGCCAGCAGCTTAACGACAGTCTCATACTACGAGCAGTACTTC	CASSLTTVSYYEQYF
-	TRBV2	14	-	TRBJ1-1	TGTGCCAGCAGTTCCGGGAAGGGAACGACTGAAGCTTTCTTT	CASSSGKGTTEAFF
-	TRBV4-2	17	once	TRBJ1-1	TGTGCCAGCAGCCAACCACCGGGACGGTACAAGGTCACTGAAGCTTTCTTT	CASSQPPGRYKVTEAFF
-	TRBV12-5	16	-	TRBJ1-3	TGTGCTAGTGGCCAATACAGGGTTGACTCTGGAAACACCATATATTTT	CASGQYRVDSGNTIYF
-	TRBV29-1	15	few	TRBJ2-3	TGCAGCGTTGAGGGTTTAGCGGAGGACTCAGATACGCAGTATTTT	CSVEGLAEDSDTQYF
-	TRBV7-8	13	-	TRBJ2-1	TGTGCCAGCAGCAGAGGACGGTACAATGAGCAGTTCTTC	CASSRGRYNEQFF
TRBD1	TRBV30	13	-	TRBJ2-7	TGTGCCTGGAGGAGAGGGACAGGACTCCCGCAGTACTTC	CAWRRGTGLPQYF
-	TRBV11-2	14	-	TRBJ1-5	TGTGCCAGCAGCCAGGGAGGGGACCCTCAGCCCCAGCATTTT	CASSQGGDPQPQHF
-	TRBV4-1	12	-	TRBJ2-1	TGCGCCAGCAGCCAAGATAACAATGAGCAGTTCTTC	CASSQDNNEQFF
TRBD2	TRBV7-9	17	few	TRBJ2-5	TGTGCCAGCAGCACTCCCTTAGCGGGGGGGCCGTGGGAGACCCAGTACTTC	CASSTPLAGGPWETQYF
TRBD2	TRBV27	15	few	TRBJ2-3	TGTGCCAGCACAATGACTAGCGGGGTTCCAGATACGCAGTATTTT	CASTMTSGVPDTQYF
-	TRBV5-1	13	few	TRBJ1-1	TGCGCCAGCAGCGGGACTTTGGGGCCTGAAGCTTTCTTT	CASSGTLGPEAFF
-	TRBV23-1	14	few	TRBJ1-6	TGCGCCAGCAGTACCAACGGGGGTGGGTCACCCCTCCACTTT	CASSTNGGGSPLHF